A single sample gave rise to the 20 T cell receptor beta chains below, sequenced in a study of blood T cell repertoires in COVID-19. Repertoires were generated with immunoSEQ multiplex PCR, while TCRdb's copy carries only in-frame clones and drops some. The data contain 310,000 or so clones, 80% to 90% of them singletons. Sequences were obtained from PBMCs or T cells enriched from blood (not recorded which). The receptors shown here come from a woman under 30 who had recovered from COVID-19.

This clone was counted once. The rearrangement uses TRBV19 and TRBJ2-1, with a weak D call TRBD1 (5 bases). The germline gives CDR1 LNHDA, CDR2 SQIVND (reference sequence). Trimming took 7 bases from V and 6 from J, leaving 16 bases between them. This CDR3 comprises 14 residues. CDR3 DNA sequence: TGTGCCAGTAATCTCCAGGGTTTAGTCAATGAGCAGTTCTTC. Encoded protein: CASNLQGLVNEQFF.

The chain couples TRBV2 to TRBJ2-7; possibly TRBD2 for D (6 bases). V was trimmed by 6 bases and J by 3 bases, leaving 9 bases between them. This CDR3 is built from 12 residues. Germline-derived CDR1 and CDR2 are SNHLY and FYNNEI. CDR3 sequence reads: CASRVEGYEQYF. CDR3 nucleotide sequence: TGTGCCAGCAGGGTGGAGGGCTACGAGCAGTACTTC.

This chain links TRBV7-2 with TRBJ2-2, with D perhaps TRBD1 (5 bases). The CDR3 contains 16 residues. V lost 0 bases to trimming and J lost 1 base, with 9 bases between them. Germline V gene data show CDR1 as SGHTA and CDR2 as FQGNSA. The CDR3 DNA follows: TGTGCCAGCAGCTTAGCTGGGGCAGGGAACACCGGGGAGCTGTTTTTT. As protein: CASSLAGAGNTGELFF.

The V gene is TRBV11-1, the J gene TRBJ1-2; D is possibly TRBD1 (6 bases). There are 16 residues in the CDR3. Trimming pared 5 bases from V and 1 base from J, leaving 17 bases between. Germline values: CDR1 SGHAT, CDR2 FQDESV (reference sequence). For the CDR3, the DNA is TGTGCCAGCAGCAAGGACAGCTACTCCAATAACTATGGCTACACCTTC. This gives the protein CASSKDSYSNNYGYTF.

The V and J genes are TRBV7-8 and TRBJ1-2, with 7 bases aligning to TRBD1. The J segment lost 4 bases and the V segment lost 8 bases, leaving 10 bases of the junction unmatched. This CDR3 spans 14 amino acids. From germline, CDR1 is SGHVS and CDR2 FQNEAQ. The CDR3 loop is CASSTYDRAYGYTF. The CDR3 DNA follows: TGTGCCAGCTCAACCTACGACAGGGCCTATGGCTACACCTTC.

The chain carries TRBV10-3 and TRBJ2-3; no reliable D call. V dropped 8 bases and J dropped 0 bases, with 12 bases sitting between them. From germline, CDR1 is ENHRY and CDR2 SYGVKD. CDR3 size: 14 residues. CDR3 nucleotide sequence: TGTGCCATCCTCGACACCACTAGCACAGATACGCAGTATTTT. Encoded protein: CAILDTTSTDTQYF.

The V and J genes are TRBV21-1 and TRBJ2-2; the table's TRBD1 call for D was not verified on the DNA. TRBV21-1 is reported as a pseudogene. The CDR3 runs to 16 residues. The CDR3 DNA sequence: TGTGCCAGCAGCAAATGGGAAAGGGGGCATGAGGGGGAGCTGTTTTTT. Amino acids: CASSKWERGHEGELFF.

This clone has a single count. The gene calls are TRBV19 and TRBJ2-7, with 8 bases identical to TRBD1. Germline CDR1 and CDR2: LNHDA and SQIVND (reference sequence). This CDR3 comprises 13 residues. Germline trimming cut 6 bases from V and 5 bases from J; bases unmatched to any gene: 6. The CDR3 coding sequence is TGTGCCAGTAGGGACAGGGCCACGGACGAGCAGTACTTC. Protein product: CASRDRATDEQYF.

The chain has TRBV6-5 and TRBJ1-1; D is unresolved. V gave up 7 bases and J gave up 1 base, with 10 bases separating them. The germline V gene encodes CDR1 MNHEY and CDR2 SVGAGI. The CDR3 runs to 13 residues. CDR3 coding DNA: TGTGCCAGCACCCTCCAGGAGAACACTGAAGCTTTCTTT. This codes for CASTLQENTEAFF.

The chain couples TRBV27 to TRBJ1-1, with no clear D. The CDR3 is made up of 11 amino acids. CDR1 and CDR2 (germline): MNHEY, SMNVEV (reference sequence). The ends were cut back, 7 bases at V and 6 bases at J, with 9 bases in the middle. The CDR3: CASIRGPEAFF. CDR3 in DNA: TGTGCCAGCATCCGGGGTCCTGAAGCTTTCTTT.

The CDR3 region has the DNA TGTGCCAGCGCGACAGGGCTTCGGGAGCAGTACTTC. Its protein is CASATGLREQYF. The rearrangement joins TRBV28 to TRBJ2-7; 7 bases align to TRBD1. The CDR3 is made up of 12 amino acids. Germline trimming cut 8 bases from V and 7 bases from J; bases unmatched to any gene: 8. The germline V gene has CDR1 MDHEN and CDR2 SYDVKM.

The chain recombines TRBV6-5 with TRBJ1-4; 10 positions match TRBD1. The CDR3 has 14 residues. Trimming at V came to 10 bases and at J to 1 base, leaving 3 bases not matched to a gene. Germline V gene lookup returns CDR1 MNHEY and CDR2 SVGAGI. This CDR3 is CATDRGLTNEKLFF. In DNA, the CDR3 is TGTGCCACCGACAGGGGGCTAACTAATGAAAAACTGTTTTTT.

The chain is built from TRBV3-1 (or the pseudogene TRBV3-2) and TRBJ2-3; 7 bases align to TRBD1. The CDR3 totals 16 residues. The trim removed 0 bases at V and 0 bases at J, leaving 3 bases unmatched. Germline CDR1 LGHDT, CDR2 YNNKEL (reference sequence). The CDR3 DNA reads as TGTGCCAGCAGCCAAGATTTGGGACAGAGCACAGATACGCAGTATTTT. Its protein product is CASSQDLGQSTDTQYF.

This clone occurred once. The chain couples TRBV11-1 to TRBJ1-1, with a weak D call TRBD1 (5 bases). Trimming took off 7 bases at V and 1 base at J, with 13 bases between the two ends. The CDR3 totals 14 residues. CDR1 is SGHAT and CDR2 is FQDESV in the germline V gene (reference sequence). The CDR3 DNA reads TGTGCCAGCAACATCAGGGTGGCGAACACTGAAGCTTTCTTT. It specifies CASNIRVANTEAFF.

This chain connects TRBV5-1 to TRBJ2-7, with D perhaps matching TRBD1 (6 bases). Germline V gene sequence: CDR1 SGHRS, CDR2 YFSETQ. Trimming stripped 5 bases from V and 3 bases from J, with 15 bases between. There are 14 residues in the CDR3. CDR3 amino acids: CASRRTVDNYEQYF. The CDR3 nucleotides read TGCGCCAGCAGGCGGACAGTCGACAACTACGAGCAGTACTTC. The variable domain in full, with the rest retrieved from reference TRBV5-1 and TRBJ2-7, is KAGVTQTPRYLIKTRGQQVTLSCSPISGHRSVSWYQQTPGQGLQFLFEYFSETQRNKGNFPGRFSGRQFSNSRSEMNVSTLELGDSALYLCASRRTVDNYEQYFGPGTRLTVT.

The genes are TRBV19 and TRBJ1-5, with D possibly TRBD1 on 6 matching bases. In germline, CDR1 is LNHDA, CDR2 SQIVND (reference sequence). The CDR3 extends over 14 amino acids. Trimming left V 4 bases short and J 7 bases short, with 14 bases between. The CDR3 sequence is CASSTSGGHQPQHF. In DNA, the CDR3 is TGTGCCAGTAGTACCTCGGGGGGGCACCAGCCCCAGCATTTT.

This clone has only one observation. This rearrangement joins TRBV4-1 to TRBJ2-1, with 10 bases that match TRBD2. In germline, CDR1 is MGHRA, CDR2 YSYEKL. Germline trimming cut 4 bases from V and 6 bases from J; bases unmatched to any gene: 9. The CDR3 is made up of 16 amino acids. CDR3 coding DNA: TGCGCCAGCAGCCCGCTCTTGGCTAGCGGGAGCAATGAGCAGTTCTTC. Protein product: CASSPLLASGSNEQFF.

The V call is TRBV7-9, the J call TRBJ1-6; TRBD1 is a possible D gene (5 bases). Germline V lookup: CDR1 SEHNR, CDR2 FQNEAQ (reference sequence). Between the trimmed V and J ends, which lost 5 bases and 7 bases, there was a span of 15 bases. CDR3 length equals 15 residues. The CDR3 coding sequence is TGTGCCAGCAGCCCCCGACAGTTGGGAAATTCACCCCTCCACTTT. This codes for CASSPRQLGNSPLHF.

The chain recombines TRBV15 with TRBJ1-5; D may be TRBD1 (5 bases). CDR3 length: 14 residues. V lost 5 bases and J 6 bases, leaving 14 bases between the germline ends. Germline-derived CDR1 and CDR2 are LNHNV and YYDKDF (reference sequence). CDR3 residues: CATSPGFAGQPQHF. For the CDR3, the DNA is TGTGCCACCAGCCCAGGGTTCGCCGGTCAGCCCCAGCATTTT.

The chain uses TRBV18 and TRBJ2-1; 11 bases line up with TRBD2. V lost 5 bases to trimming and J lost 9 bases; unmatched junction nucleotides: 21. CDR3 length equals 19 residues. Germline V gene lookup returns CDR1 KGHSH and CDR2 LQKENI. CDR3 nucleotide sequence: TGTGCCAGCTCATTCCGGGACAGGGACAGTAGCGGGAGGGCCCTTGAGCAGTTCTTC. This codes for CASSFRDRDSSGRALEQFF. Variable domain in full (rest from reference TRBV18 and TRBJ2-1): NAGVMQNPRHLVRRRGQEARLRCSPMKGHSHVYWYRQLPEEGLKFMVYLQKENIIDESGMPKERFSAEFPKEGPSILRIQQVVRGDSAAYFCASSFRDRDSSGRALEQFFGPGTRLTVL.